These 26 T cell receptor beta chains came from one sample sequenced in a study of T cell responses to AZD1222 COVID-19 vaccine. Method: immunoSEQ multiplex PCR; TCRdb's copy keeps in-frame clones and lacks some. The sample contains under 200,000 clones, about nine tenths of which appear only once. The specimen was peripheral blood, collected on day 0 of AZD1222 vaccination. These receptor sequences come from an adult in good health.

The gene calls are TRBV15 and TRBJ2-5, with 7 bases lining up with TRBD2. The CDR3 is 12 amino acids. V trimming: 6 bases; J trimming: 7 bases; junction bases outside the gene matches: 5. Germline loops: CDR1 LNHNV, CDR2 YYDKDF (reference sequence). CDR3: CATSFPGGTQYF. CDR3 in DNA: TGTGCCACCAGTTTTCCGGGGGGGACCCAGTACTTC.

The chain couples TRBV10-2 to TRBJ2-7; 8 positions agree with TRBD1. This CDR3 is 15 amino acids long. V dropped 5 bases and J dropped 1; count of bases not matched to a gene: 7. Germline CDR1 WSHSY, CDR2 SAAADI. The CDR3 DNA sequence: TGCGCCAGCAGTTTTGGCAGGGGGCCGTCCTACGAGCAGTACTTC. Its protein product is CASSFGRGPSYEQYF.

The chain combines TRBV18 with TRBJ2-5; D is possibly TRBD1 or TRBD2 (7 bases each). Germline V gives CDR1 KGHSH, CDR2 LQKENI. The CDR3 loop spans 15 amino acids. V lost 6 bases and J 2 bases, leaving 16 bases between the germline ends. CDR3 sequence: CASSTGEGQQETQYF. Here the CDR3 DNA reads TGTGCCAGCTCCACAGGGGAGGGGCAACAAGAGACCCAGTACTTC.

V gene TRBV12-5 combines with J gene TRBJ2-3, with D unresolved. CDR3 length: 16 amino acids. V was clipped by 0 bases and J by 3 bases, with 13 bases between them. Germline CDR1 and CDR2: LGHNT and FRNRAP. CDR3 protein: CASGLVEPAETDTQYF. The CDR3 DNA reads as TGTGCTAGTGGTTTGGTCGAACCTGCGGAGACAGATACGCAGTATTTT. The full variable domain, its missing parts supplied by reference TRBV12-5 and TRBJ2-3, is DARVTQTPRHKVTEMGQEVTMRCQPILGHNTVFWYRQTMMQGLELLAYFRNRAPLDDSGMPKDRFSAEMPDATLATLKIQPSEPRDSAVYFCASGLVEPAETDTQYFGPGTRLTVL.

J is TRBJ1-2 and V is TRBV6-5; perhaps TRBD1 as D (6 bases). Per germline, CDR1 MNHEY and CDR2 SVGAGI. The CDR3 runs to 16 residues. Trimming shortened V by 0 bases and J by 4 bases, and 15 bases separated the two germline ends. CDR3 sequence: CASSYSKGGGGYGYTF. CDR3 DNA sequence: TGTGCCAGCAGTTACTCGAAGGGAGGAGGGGGCTATGGCTACACCTTC.

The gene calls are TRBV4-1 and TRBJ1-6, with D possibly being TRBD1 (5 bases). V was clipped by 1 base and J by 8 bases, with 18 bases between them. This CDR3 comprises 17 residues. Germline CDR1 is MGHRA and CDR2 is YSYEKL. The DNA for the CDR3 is TGCGCCAGCAGCCAAGGGTGGGGCGGCGACATGGATTCACCCCTCCACTTT. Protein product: CASSQGWGGDMDSPLHF.

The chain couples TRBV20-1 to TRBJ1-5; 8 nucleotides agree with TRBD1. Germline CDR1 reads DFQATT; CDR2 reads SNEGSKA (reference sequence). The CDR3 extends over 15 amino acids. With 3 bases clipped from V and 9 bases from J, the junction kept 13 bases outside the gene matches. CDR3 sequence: CSASTPTGALRPQHF. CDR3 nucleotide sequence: TGCAGTGCTAGTACCCCGACAGGGGCCCTTAGGCCCCAGCATTTT.

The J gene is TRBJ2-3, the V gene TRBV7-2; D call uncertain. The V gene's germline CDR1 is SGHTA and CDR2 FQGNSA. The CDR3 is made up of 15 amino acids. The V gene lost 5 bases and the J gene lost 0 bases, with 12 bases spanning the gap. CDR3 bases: TGTGCCAGCAGCCACAGCGACATTAGCACAGATACGCAGTATTTT. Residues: CASSHSDISTDTQYF.

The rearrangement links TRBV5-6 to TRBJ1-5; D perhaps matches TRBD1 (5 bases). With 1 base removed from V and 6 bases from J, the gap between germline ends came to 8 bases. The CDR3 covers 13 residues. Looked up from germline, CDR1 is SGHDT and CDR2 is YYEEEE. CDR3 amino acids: CASSLQGTQPQHF. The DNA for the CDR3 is TGTGCCAGCAGCTTGCAAGGGACTCAGCCCCAGCATTTT.

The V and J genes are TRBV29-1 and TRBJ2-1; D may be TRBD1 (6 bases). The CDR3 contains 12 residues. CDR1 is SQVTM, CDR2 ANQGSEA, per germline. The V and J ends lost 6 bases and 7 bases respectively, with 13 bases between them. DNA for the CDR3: TGCAGCGTCGCAGACAGGACAAATGAGCAGTTCTTC. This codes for CSVADRTNEQFF.

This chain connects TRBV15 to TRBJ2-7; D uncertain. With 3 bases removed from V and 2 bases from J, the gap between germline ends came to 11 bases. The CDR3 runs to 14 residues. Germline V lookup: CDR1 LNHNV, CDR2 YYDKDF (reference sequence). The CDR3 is CATSSDNPTYEQYF. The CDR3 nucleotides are TGTGCCACCAGCAGTGACAACCCAACCTACGAGCAGTACTTC.

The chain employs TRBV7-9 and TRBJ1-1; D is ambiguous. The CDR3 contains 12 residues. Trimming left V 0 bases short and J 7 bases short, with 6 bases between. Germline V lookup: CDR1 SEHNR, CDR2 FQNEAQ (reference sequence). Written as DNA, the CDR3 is TGTGCCAGCAGCTTAGCCGGCGGTGAAGCTTTCTTT. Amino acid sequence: CASSLAGGEAFF.

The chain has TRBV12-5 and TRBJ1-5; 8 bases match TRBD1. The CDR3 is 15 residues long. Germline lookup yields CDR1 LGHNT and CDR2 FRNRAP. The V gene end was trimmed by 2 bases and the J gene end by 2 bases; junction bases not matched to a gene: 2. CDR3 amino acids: CASGLWTGRNQPQHF. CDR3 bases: TGTGCTAGTGGTTTGTGGACAGGGCGCAATCAGCCCCAGCATTTT.

CDR3 in DNA: TGTGCCAGCAGCCGGCACAATGAGCAGTTCTTC. The encoded protein is CASSRHNEQFF. The chain combines TRBV4-2 with TRBJ2-1; D call uncertain. Trimming shortened V by 4 bases and J by 5 bases, and 3 bases separated the two germline ends. The CDR3 consists of 11 residues. Germline V gene data show CDR1 as LGHNA and CDR2 as YNFKEQ.

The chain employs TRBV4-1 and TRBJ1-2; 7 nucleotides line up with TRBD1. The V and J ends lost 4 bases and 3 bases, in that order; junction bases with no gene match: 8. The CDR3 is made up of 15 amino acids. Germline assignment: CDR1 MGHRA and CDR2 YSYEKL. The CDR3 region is CASSRLNGQDYGYTF. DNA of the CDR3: TGCGCCAGCAGCCGTCTAAACGGACAGGACTATGGCTACACCTTC.

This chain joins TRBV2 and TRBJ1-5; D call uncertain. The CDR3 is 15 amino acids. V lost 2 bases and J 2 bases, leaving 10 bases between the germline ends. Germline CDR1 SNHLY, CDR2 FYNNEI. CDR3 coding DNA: TGTGCCAGCAGTGAAAGGGAGGTTGGCAATCAGCCCCAGCATTTT. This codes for CASSEREVGNQPQHF.

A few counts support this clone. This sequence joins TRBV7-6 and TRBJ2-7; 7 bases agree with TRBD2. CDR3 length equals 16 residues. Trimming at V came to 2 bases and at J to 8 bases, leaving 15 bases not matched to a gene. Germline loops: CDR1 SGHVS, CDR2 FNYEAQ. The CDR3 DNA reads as TGTGCCAGCAGCTTAATTCCAGCGGGAACCTCTGGCCAGCAGTACTTC. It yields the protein CASSLIPAGTSGQQYF.

The CDR3 nucleotides read TGCGCCAGCAGCCCCGGCGGCTATGGCTACACCTTC. It yields the protein CASSPGGYGYTF. This chain links TRBV4-1 with TRBJ1-2, with D unresolved. CDR1 is MGHRA, CDR2 YSYEKL, per germline. The CDR3 has 12 amino acids. Trimming pared 4 bases from V and 4 bases from J, leaving 7 bases between.

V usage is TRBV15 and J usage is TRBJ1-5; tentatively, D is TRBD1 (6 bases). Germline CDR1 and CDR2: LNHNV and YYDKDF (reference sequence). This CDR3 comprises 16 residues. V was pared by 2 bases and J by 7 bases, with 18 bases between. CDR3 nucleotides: TGTGCCACCAGCAGAATATTTGCGGGGGGCGTCCAGCCCCAGCATTTT. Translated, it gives CATSRIFAGGVQPQHF. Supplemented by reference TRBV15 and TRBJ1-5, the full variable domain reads DAMVIQNPRYQVTQFGKPVTLSCSQTLNHNVMYWYQQKSSQAPKLLFHYYDKDFNNEADTPDNFQSRRPNTSFCFLDIRSPGLGDTAMYLCATSRIFAGGVQPQHFGDGTRLSIL.

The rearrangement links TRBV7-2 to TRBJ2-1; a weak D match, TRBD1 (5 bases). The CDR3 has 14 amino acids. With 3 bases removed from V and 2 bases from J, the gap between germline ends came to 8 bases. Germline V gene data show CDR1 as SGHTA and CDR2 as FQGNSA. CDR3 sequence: CASSFRTTYNEQFF. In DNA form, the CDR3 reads TGTGCCAGCAGCTTCCGGACAACCTACAATGAGCAGTTCTTC.

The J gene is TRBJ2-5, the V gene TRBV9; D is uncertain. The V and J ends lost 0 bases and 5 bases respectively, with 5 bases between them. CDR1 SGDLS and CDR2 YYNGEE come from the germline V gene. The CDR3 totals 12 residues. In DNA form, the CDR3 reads TGTGCCAGCAGCGTAGATGGGGAGACCCAGTACTTC. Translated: CASSVDGETQYF.

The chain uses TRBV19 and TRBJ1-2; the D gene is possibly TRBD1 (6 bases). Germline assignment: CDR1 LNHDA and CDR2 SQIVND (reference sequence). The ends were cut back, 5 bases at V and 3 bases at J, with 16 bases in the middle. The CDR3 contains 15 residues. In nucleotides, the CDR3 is TGTGCCAGTAGTCCCACCTCCGGGGGCTACTATGGCTACACCTTC. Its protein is CASSPTSGGYYGYTF.

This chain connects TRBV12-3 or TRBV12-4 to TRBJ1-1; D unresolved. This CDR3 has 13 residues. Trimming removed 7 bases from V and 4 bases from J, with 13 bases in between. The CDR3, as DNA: TGTGCCAGCAATTTGATCGTTAGCACTGAAGCTTTCTTT. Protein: CASNLIVSTEAFF.

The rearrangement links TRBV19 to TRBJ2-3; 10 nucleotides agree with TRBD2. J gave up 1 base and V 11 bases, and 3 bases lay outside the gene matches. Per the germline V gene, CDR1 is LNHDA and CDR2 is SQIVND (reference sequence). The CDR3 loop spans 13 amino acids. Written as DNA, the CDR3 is TGTGCCGCCACTAGCGGGGGCACAGATACGCAGTATTTT. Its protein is CAATSGGTDTQYF.

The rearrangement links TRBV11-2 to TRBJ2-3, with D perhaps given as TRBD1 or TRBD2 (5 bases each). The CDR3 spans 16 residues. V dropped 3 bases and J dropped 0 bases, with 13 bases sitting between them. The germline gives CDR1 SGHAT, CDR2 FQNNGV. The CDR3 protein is CASSFRDPRSTDTQYF. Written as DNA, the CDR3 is TGTGCCAGCAGCTTTAGGGACCCCAGGAGCACAGATACGCAGTATTTT.

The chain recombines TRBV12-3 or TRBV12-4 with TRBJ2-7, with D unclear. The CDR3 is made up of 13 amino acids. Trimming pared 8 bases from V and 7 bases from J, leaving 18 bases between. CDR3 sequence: CASGDSPLGEQYF. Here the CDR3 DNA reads TGTGCCAGCGGAGATTCGCCTCTCGGAGAGCAGTACTTC.